This T cell receptor beta chain derives from a study of T cell changes during pregnancy in multiple sclerosis. Measured with immunoSEQ multiplex PCR; TCRdb has only the in-frame clones, and not every one. Of 40,000 to 50,000 clones listed, nearly 90% are singletons. The CDR3 consists of 15 residues. Per germline, CDR1 MNHEY and CDR2 SMNVEV (reference sequence). The V gene end was trimmed by 5 bases and the J gene end by 2 bases; junction bases not matched to a gene: 7. The specimen was CD4+ T cells from peripheral blood mononuclear cells, collected in the first trimester of pregnancy. The sequence derives from a female donor with multiple sclerosis, enrolled in a pregnancy study. The chain links TRBV27 to TRBJ2-7; TRBD2 matches at 9 bases. DNA of the CDR3: TGTGCCAGCAGTGAACGACTAGCGGATGCCTACGAGCAGTACTTC. Translation gives CASSERLADAYEQYF.